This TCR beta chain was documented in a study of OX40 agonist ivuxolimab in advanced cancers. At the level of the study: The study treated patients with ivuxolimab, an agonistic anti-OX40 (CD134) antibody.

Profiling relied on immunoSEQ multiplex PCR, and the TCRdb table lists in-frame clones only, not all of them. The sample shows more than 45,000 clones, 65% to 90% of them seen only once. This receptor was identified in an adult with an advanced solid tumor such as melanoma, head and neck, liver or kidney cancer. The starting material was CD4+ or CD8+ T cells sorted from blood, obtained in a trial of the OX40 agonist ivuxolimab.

In DNA form, the CDR3 reads TGTGCCAGCAGTTTGGGCGGACCCCTCGGCGGCTACACCTTC. Translating it yields CASSLGGPLGGYTF. This rearrangement joins TRBV28 to TRBJ1-2; no firm D call. CDR1 and CDR2 from the germline V gene are MDHEN and SYDVKM. Between the trimmed V and J ends, which lost 3 bases and 8 bases, there was a span of 16 bases. The CDR3 has 14 amino acids.